These 30 T cell receptor beta chains originate from one sample sequenced in a study of response to subunit inactivated influenza vaccine. TCRdb called the RT-PCR reads again in MiXCR, with one record for every CDR3 protein. Here the sample spans under 550,000 distinct CDR3 sequences, around 8% being singletons. The source was PBMCs from blood, collected about 23 months after vaccination. The source of these receptors is a man aged 50 to 69 who received an inactivated influenza vaccine.

This chain joins TRBV20-1 and TRBJ2-7; D unresolved. This CDR3 contains 14 residues. V was shortened by 1 base and J by 0 bases, with 10 bases between the two germline ends. CDR1 DFQATT and CDR2 SNEGSKA come from the germline V gene (reference sequence). CDR3 DNA sequence: TGCAGTGCTAGAGGGGGTACGACCTCCTACGAGCAGTACTTC. Protein sequence: CSARGGTTSYEQYF.

This clonotype occurred a few times. This chain connects TRBV28 to TRBJ2-7, with D possibly called TRBD1 or TRBD2 (5 bases each). In germline, CDR1 is MDHEN, CDR2 SYDVKM. Trimming cost V 4 bases and J 4 bases, with 11 bases left between them. The CDR3 extends over 13 amino acids. CDR3 amino acids: CASSWGPTYEQYF. The CDR3, as DNA: TGTGCCAGCAGTTGGGGACCCACATACGAGCAGTACTTC.

This clonotype was found many times. V gene TRBV6-4 combines with J gene TRBJ1-1; D call uncertain. Trimming removed 8 bases at V and 0 bases at J, with 10 bases between. Germline assignment: CDR1 MRHNA and CDR2 SNTAGT. The CDR3 covers 13 residues. The CDR3 nucleotides are TGTGCCAGCGGATTGGGGATGAACACTGAAGCTTTCTTT. Its translation: CASGLGMNTEAFF.

This clonotype was counted at least ten times. The V call is TRBV25-1, the J call TRBJ2-1; D assignment may be TRBD1 or TRBD2 (5 bases each). The CDR3 is 16 amino acids. The germline gives CDR1 MGHDK, CDR2 SYGVNS. V dropped 6 bases and J dropped 8 bases, with 23 bases sitting between them. CDR3 nucleotides: TGTGCCAGCAGGAGAGGGTGGGGGACCCTCGAACATGAGCAGTTCTTC. This gives the protein CASRRGWGTLEHEQFF.

This clonotype has ten or more counts. The genes are TRBV12-3 or TRBV12-4 and TRBJ2-1; D is perhaps TRBD1 (5 bases). The ends were cut back, 6 bases at V and 0 bases at J, with 12 bases in the middle. The CDR3 runs 15 residues. CDR3 sequence (DNA): TGTGCCAGCAGCTCAGACAGTAGCTCCTACAATGAGCAGTTCTTC. Amino acid sequence: CASSSDSSSYNEQFF.

This clonotype was picked up many times. CDR3 coding DNA: TGTGCCACTTCGAGACAGGGGATTAACTACGAGCAGTACTTC. As protein: CATSRQGINYEQYF. The chain couples TRBV28 to TRBJ2-7, with 8 bases aligning to TRBD1. The CDR3 sequence is 14 residues long. The V and J ends lost 10 bases and 3 bases, in that order; junction bases with no gene match: 11. In germline, CDR1 is MDHEN, CDR2 SYDVKM.

This clonotype was counted only a few times. For the CDR3, the DNA is TGTGCCAGCAGTGTGACAGGGCTAGGGGAGACCCAGTACTTC. It specifies CASSVTGLGETQYF. The V gene is TRBV12-3 or TRBV12-4, the J gene TRBJ2-5; TRBD1 matches at 7 bases. CDR3 length: 14 amino acids. The trim removed 5 bases at V and 5 bases at J, leaving 8 bases unmatched.

CDR3 amino acids: CASSEYEVSGELFF. CDR3 sequence (DNA): TGCGCCAGCAGTGAGTACGAGGTTTCCGGGGAGCTGTTTTTT. The chain combines TRBV10-2 with TRBJ2-2; D gene ambiguous. V gave up 1 base and J gave up 6 bases, with 9 bases separating them. Germline assignment: CDR1 WSHSY and CDR2 SAAADI. The CDR3 covers 14 residues.

The chain links TRBV29-1 to TRBJ2-6; D possibly corresponds to TRBD2 (6 bases). CDR3 length: 17 residues. V gave up 4 bases and J gave up 0 bases, with 16 bases separating them. The V gene's germline CDR1 is SQVTM and CDR2 ANQGSEA. CDR3 amino acids: CSVVTTRSISGANVLTF. The CDR3 region has the DNA TGCAGCGTTGTAACGACTAGATCCATCTCTGGGGCCAACGTCCTGACTTTC.

The table lists this clonotype with many counts. The V and J genes are TRBV29-1 and TRBJ1-2; 8 positions agree with TRBD1. V was pared by 5 bases and J by 4 bases, with 9 bases of the junction left unmatched. The CDR3 covers 14 residues. CDR1 and CDR2 from the germline V gene are SQVTM and ANQGSEA. The CDR3, as DNA: TGCAGCGTTTCAACTTCAGGGGGCTTCTATGGCTACACCTTC. Amino acid sequence: CSVSTSGGFYGYTF. The full variable domain, rest sourced from reference TRBV29-1 and TRBJ1-2, is SAVISQKPSRDICQRGTSLTIQCQVDSQVTMMFWYRQQPGQSLTLIATANQGSEATYESGFVIDKFPISRPNLTFSTLTVSNMSPEDSSIYLCSVSTSGGFYGYTFGSGTRLTVV.

This clonotype was observed a handful of times. V usage is TRBV20-1 and J usage is TRBJ2-3; D is unclear. CDR1 is DFQATT and CDR2 is SNEGSKA in the germline V gene (reference sequence). The CDR3 loop spans 12 amino acids. V lost 0 bases, J lost 6 bases, and 7 bases lay in between. CDR3 sequence: CSARDLWDTQYF. In DNA, the CDR3 is TGCAGTGCTAGAGATTTGTGGGATACGCAGTATTTT.

There are a few counts of this clonotype. J is TRBJ2-2 and V is TRBV20-1; D may match TRBD1 or TRBD2 (7 bases each). CDR3 length: 14 residues. The V end was cut by 6 bases, the J end by 6 bases, with 17 bases between. CDR1 and CDR2 (germline): DFQATT, SNEGSKA (reference sequence). This CDR3 reads CSARIQGRAGELFF. As DNA, the CDR3 is TGCAGTGCGAGAATACAGGGGAGGGCCGGGGAGCTGTTTTTT.

This sequence joins TRBV18 and TRBJ2-1; D remains unclear. This CDR3 has 15 residues. Germline-derived CDR1 and CDR2 are KGHSH and LQKENI. The V gene lost 3 bases and the J gene lost 4 bases, with 13 bases spanning the gap. The CDR3 DNA sequence: TGTGCCAGCTCACCCTCAGGTCTTACTTACAATGAGCAGTTCTTC. Translation gives CASSPSGLTYNEQFF.

This clonotype was found many times. The chain combines TRBV5-6 with TRBJ2-7; 9 bases map to TRBD1. CDR1 and CDR2 (germline): SGHDT, YYEEEE. The V gene end was trimmed by 3 bases and the J gene end by 5 bases; junction bases not matched to a gene: 9. The CDR3 extends over 15 amino acids. The CDR3 bases are TGTGCCAGCAGCTCCTGGGGGACAGGGTTCAACGAGCAGTACTTC. Its translation: CASSSWGTGFNEQYF. Drawing the rest from reference TRBV5-6 and TRBJ2-7, the complete variable domain is DAGVTQSPTHLIKTRGQQVTLRCSPKSGHDTVSWYQQALGQGPQFIFQYYEEEERQRGNFPDRFSGHQFPNYSSELNVNALLLGDSALYLCASSSWGTGFNEQYFGPGTRLTVT.

This clonotype was detected a few times. V is TRBV4-3 and J is TRBJ2-7; 9 bases are shared with TRBD1. CDR1 and CDR2 from the germline V gene are LGHNA and YSLEER. V was clipped by 4 bases and J by 3 bases; unmatched bases: 13. The CDR3 consists of 17 residues. The CDR3 bases are TGCGCCAGCAGCCTAGCCGTAGCCGGGACAGGGCGCTACGAGCAGTACTTC. Its translation: CASSLAVAGTGRYEQYF.

This clonotype was seen just once. V usage is TRBV29-1 and J usage is TRBJ1-1, with a tentative D call TRBD1 (6 bases). V lost 4 bases, J lost 4 bases, and 16 bases lay in between. The CDR3 sequence is 14 residues long. Germline V gene sequence: CDR1 SQVTM, CDR2 ANQGSEA. The CDR3 spells CSVVGDRWGTEAFF. CDR3 DNA sequence: TGCAGCGTTGTCGGAGACAGGTGGGGCACTGAAGCTTTCTTT.

The V and J genes are TRBV25-1 and TRBJ2-2; TRBD2 agrees at 7 bases. The CDR3 length is 15 residues. V lost 5 bases, J lost 6 bases, and 9 bases stayed unmatched. CDR1 is MGHDK, CDR2 SYGVNS, per germline. The CDR3 nucleotides are TGTGCCAGCAGTCCCCCGCTAGCGGTTGCCGGGGAGCTGTTTTTT. Protein sequence: CASSPPLAVAGELFF.

The CDR3 region has the DNA TGCAGTGCTAGCATAAATAAAGAGCAGTTCTTC. As protein: CSASINKEQFF. The rearrangement links TRBV20-1 to TRBJ2-1, with D unresolved. The V gene's germline CDR1 is DFQATT and CDR2 SNEGSKA (reference sequence). V was shortened by 3 bases and J by 10 bases, with 10 bases between the two germline ends. The CDR3 totals 11 residues.

The V call is TRBV12-3 or TRBV12-4, the J call TRBJ1-5, with D possibly TRBD1 on 6 matching bases. Deletions cut 6 bases from V and 0 bases from J, with 12 bases between. This CDR3 is built from 15 residues. The chain's CDR3 is CASSGRQDSNQPQHF. DNA of the CDR3: TGTGCCAGCAGCGGAAGACAGGATAGCAATCAGCCCCAGCATTTT.

This clonotype appeared many times. The rearrangement joins TRBV29-1 to TRBJ2-7; 12 nucleotides agree with TRBD1. CDR3 length: 15 amino acids. Looked up from germline, CDR1 is SQVTM and CDR2 is ANQGSEA. V was pared by 3 bases and J by 5 bases, with 8 bases of the junction left unmatched. CDR3 sequence reads: CSVDVGGTGGNEQYF. The DNA for the CDR3 is TGCAGCGTTGATGTAGGTGGGACAGGGGGCAACGAGCAGTACTTC.

This clonotype came up many times. The chain uses TRBV27 and TRBJ1-5, with D unresolved. The CDR3 covers 13 residues. Deletions cut 7 bases from V and 2 bases from J, with 9 bases between. Germline lookup yields CDR1 MNHEY and CDR2 SMNVEV (reference sequence). CDR3 sequence (DNA): TGTGCCAGCAAGGGTGGTGGCAATCAGCCCCAGCATTTT. Protein product: CASKGGGNQPQHF.

This clonotype has a handful of counts. The V call is TRBV12-3 or TRBV12-4, the J call TRBJ1-6; tentatively, D is TRBD1 (6 bases). The CDR3 runs to 13 residues. V was cut by 5 bases and J by 8 bases, with 10 bases left in between. The CDR3 sequence: CASSIYRDSPLHF. CDR3 DNA sequence: TGTGCCAGCAGTATCTACAGGGATTCACCCCTCCACTTT.

Note on this clonotype: It may be a read error: a sequence one base away is much more abundant. V is TRBV12-3 or TRBV12-4 and J is TRBJ2-3, with no clear D. Deletions cut 5 bases from V and 4 bases from J, with 16 bases between. This CDR3 spans 15 amino acids. The CDR3 region has the DNA TGTGCCAGCAGTCTCCGGGTTCCTGGGGCAGATACGCAGTATTTT. Encoded protein: CASSLRVPGADTQYF.

Notes on this clonotype: A much more abundant neighbour one base away suggests this may be a read error. This chain links TRBV5-1 with TRBJ2-7; D might be TRBD2 (6 bases). CDR3 length equals 13 residues. CDR1 and CDR2 from the germline V gene are SGHRS and YFSETQ. Trimming took off 1 base at V and 2 bases at J, with 7 bases between the two ends. The CDR3 sequence: CASSLPGAYEQYF. DNA for the CDR3: TGCGCCAGCAGCTTGCCGGGGGCCTACGAGCAGTACTTC.

The table lists this clonotype with a few counts. V and J are TRBV6-5 and TRBJ2-1; 7 nucleotides align to TRBD1. The CDR3 is made up of 15 amino acids. Germline CDR1 is MNHEY and CDR2 is SVGAGI. V lost 2 bases to trimming and J lost 3 bases; unmatched junction nucleotides: 4. CDR3 in amino acids: CASSYEGTDYNEQFF. CDR3 nucleotide sequence: TGTGCCAGCAGTTACGAGGGGACAGACTACAATGAGCAGTTCTTC.

This clonotype has a handful of counts. The genes are TRBV20-1 and TRBJ2-1, with TRBD2 identical over 10 bases. This CDR3 contains 16 residues. Germline assignment: CDR1 DFQATT and CDR2 SNEGSKA (reference sequence). V shed 3 bases, J shed 4 bases, and the junction held 9 bases outside the gene matches. The CDR3 loop reads CSASGLAGEFYNEQFF. CDR3 nucleotide sequence: TGCAGTGCTAGCGGGCTAGCGGGAGAATTTTACAATGAGCAGTTCTTC.

The chain combines TRBV9 with TRBJ2-1, with 7 bases aligning to TRBD2. V was pared by 0 bases and J by 4 bases, with 4 bases of the junction left unmatched. This CDR3 has 15 amino acids. Germline assignment: CDR1 SGDLS and CDR2 YYNGEE. CDR3 in DNA: TGTGCCAGCAGCGTAGAAGCGGGAAGTTACAATGAGCAGTTCTTC. This sequence encodes CASSVEAGSYNEQFF.

The genes are TRBV27 and TRBJ2-5; no reliable D call. The CDR3 runs 15 residues. With 3 bases removed from V and 5 bases from J, the gap between germline ends came to 16 bases. Germline V lookup: CDR1 MNHEY, CDR2 SMNVEV (reference sequence). CDR3 bases: TGTGCCAGCAGTTTCAGGAGAGGTCTTATCGAGACCCAGTACTTC. Amino acid sequence: CASSFRRGLIETQYF.

This clonotype has more than one count but fewer than ten. CDR3: CASSKGQGVNQPQHF. The CDR3 nucleotides are TGTGCCAGCAGTAAGGGACAGGGAGTTAATCAGCCCCAGCATTTT. The V call is TRBV25-1, the J call TRBJ1-5; 9 bases fit TRBD1. V lost 5 bases, J lost 4 bases, and 6 bases stayed unmatched. Germline assignment: CDR1 MGHDK and CDR2 SYGVNS. The CDR3 extends over 15 amino acids.

In this sample, this clonotype turned up many times. The chain links TRBV10-2 to TRBJ2-3; D remains ambiguous. The V end was cut by 6 bases, the J end by 9 bases, with 19 bases between. This CDR3 comprises 14 residues. The V gene's germline CDR1 is WSHSY and CDR2 SAAADI. CDR3 in amino acids: CASRDDLRGGTQYF. CDR3 DNA: TGCGCCAGCAGGGACGACCTACGCGGTGGGACGCAGTATTTT.